The rows below give T cell receptor beta chains drawn from one sample of a study of identical twins. Each CDR3 protein gets one entry after TCRdb re-called the 5' RACE reads with MiXCR. The sample lists some 900,000 distinct CDR3 sequences, about 12% occurring once. These sequences were also reported in another study, on yellow fever vaccine responses in identical twins.

Sequencing was done on a sample of PBMCs. These receptor sequences come from a woman in her late teens or twenties in good health. Both conserved end residues are trimmed from each CDR3. Clone size is given for some rows only: seen once, a few or many times, or a class if the clone is expanded.

size	J	V	length	CDR3
.	TRBJ1-2	TRBV11-2	13	ASSHMTGGDYGYT
few	TRBJ2-7	TRBV7-9	14	ASSTVRQGWSYEQY
many	TRBJ2-2	TRBV24-1	15	ATSDPTPGVHTGELF
.	TRBJ1-1	TRBV29-1	12	SVDGKMGRPRAF
.	TRBJ2-2	TRBV6-5	12	ASSYAGDSGELF
many	TRBJ2-1	TRBV12-3/TRBV12-4	12	ASSLGGWGDEQF
.	TRBJ2-7	TRBV12-3/TRBV12-4	12	ASSFGTGGNEQY
few	TRBJ2-1	TRBV6-5	15	ASSYSGPSGVYNEQF
many	TRBJ1-1	TRBV6-1	12	ASCQRASRTEAF
.	TRBJ2-1	TRBV5-1	14	ASSRLGTGEYNEQF
few	TRBJ2-2	TRBV3-1	14	ASSQGRQPSTGELF
many	TRBJ1-1	TRBV5-6	13	ASSQPGQLNTEAF
.	TRBJ2-7	TRBV9	13	ASSALAGVPYEQY
few	TRBJ1-5	TRBV7-9	12	ASNSMTGNQPQH
few	TRBJ2-1	TRBV11-2	14	ASSALTGAAYNEQF
few	TRBJ2-4	TRBV7-9	15	ASSSRGEPGGKNIQY
few	TRBJ2-5	TRBV5-6	13	ASSLPGTSHETQY
many	TRBJ1-1	TRBV12-3/TRBV12-4	15	ASSAVAGREANTEAF
few	TRBJ1-1	TRBV27	13	ASSLVKGGGTEAF
.	TRBJ1-2	TRBV7-3	12	ASSPHGGGYGYT
.	TRBJ2-3	TRBV2	10	ASTKGTDTQY
.	TRBJ1-5	TRBV24-1	12	ATSDLRQSQPQH
.	TRBJ2-5	TRBV19	13	ASSTPGTSGETQY
few	TRBJ2-3	TRBV6-1	16	ASSEAPLAGVTTDTQY
few	TRBJ2-2	TRBV11-3	12	ASSMDRGPRELF
many	TRBJ1-1	TRBV10-3	11	AIQGAGYTEAF
once	TRBJ2-5	TRBV10-2	11	ASTGGTQETQY
many	TRBJ2-1	TRBV12-3/TRBV12-4	13	ASSETGGATNEQF
few	TRBJ2-7	TRBV2	13	ASSEAAGASYEQY
few	TRBJ2-6	TRBV12-3/TRBV12-4	13	ASSLGLSWANVLT
.	TRBJ2-5	TRBV3-1	11	ASSSGNGETQY
few	TRBJ2-1	TRBV5-1	16	ASSLGGAGTGRVNEQF
many	TRBJ2-1	TRBV12-3/TRBV12-4	13	ASSFPGRNYNEQF
few	TRBJ1-4	TRBV6-1	13	ASSHVRVTNEKLF
.	TRBJ2-7	TRBV20-1	12	SARDVVGYYEQY
few	TRBJ2-5	TRBV11-3	12	ASSLPRRPETQY
many	TRBJ2-1	TRBV5-1	10	ASSSAGNEQF
.	TRBJ2-1	TRBV12-3/TRBV12-4	14	ASSLEVSGRAGRQF
.	TRBJ2-7	TRBV7-8	13	ASSLPSGTYYEQY
few	TRBJ1-6	TRBV5-1	11	ASSLASRSPLH
many	TRBJ2-5	TRBV7-9	12	ASSSGQGEETQY
.	TRBJ2-7	TRBV12-5	10	ASATDRGVQY
.	TRBJ2-3	TRBV7-9	15	ASSPGTSGSGTDTQY
.	TRBJ2-2	TRBV5-1	13	ASSYSGTSIGELF
.	TRBJ2-3	TRBV3-1	14	ASSETGGGDPDTQY
few	TRBJ2-1	TRBV10-3	13	AIRPSGRAYNEQF
many	TRBJ2-1	TRBV3-1	13	ASSQGAGGPYEQF
.	TRBJ1-4	TRBV14	11	ASSQRGGEKLF
few	TRBJ2-7	TRBV12-3/TRBV12-4	12	ASRWRENSAEQY
few	TRBJ2-1	TRBV11-1	15	ASSSPTSGRGDNEQF
many	TRBJ1-1	TRBV29-1	11	SVDGRMNTEAF
.	TRBJ2-3	TRBV20-1	12	SARTSGGWDTQY